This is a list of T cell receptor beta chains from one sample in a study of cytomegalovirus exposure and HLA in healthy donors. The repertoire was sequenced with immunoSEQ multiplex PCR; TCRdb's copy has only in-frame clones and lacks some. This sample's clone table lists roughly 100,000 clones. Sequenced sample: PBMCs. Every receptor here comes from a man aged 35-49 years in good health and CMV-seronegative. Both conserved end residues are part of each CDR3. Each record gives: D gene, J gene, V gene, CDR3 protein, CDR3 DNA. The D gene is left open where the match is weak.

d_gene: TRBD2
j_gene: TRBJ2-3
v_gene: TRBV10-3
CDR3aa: CAISESNAGGYTQYF
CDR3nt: TGTGCCATCAGTGAGTCGAACGCGGGGGGATATACGCAGTATTTT

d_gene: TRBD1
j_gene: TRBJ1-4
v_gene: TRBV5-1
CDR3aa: CASSPSGTGDEKLFF
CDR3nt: TGCGCCAGCAGCCCCAGCGGGACAGGGGATGAAAAACTGTTTTTT

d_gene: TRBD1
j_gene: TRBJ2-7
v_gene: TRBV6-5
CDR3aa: CASSYSGTGGPYEQYF
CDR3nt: TGTGCCAGCAGTTACTCGGGGACAGGGGGCCCCTACGAGCAGTACTTC

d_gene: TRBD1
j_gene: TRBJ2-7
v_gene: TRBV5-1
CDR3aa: CASRTGTGGLEQYF
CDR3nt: TGCGCCAGCAGAACCGGGACAGGGGGCCTCGAGCAGTACTTC

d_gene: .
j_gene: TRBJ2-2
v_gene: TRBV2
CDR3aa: CASSEWVRTNTGELFF
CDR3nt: TGTGCCAGCAGTGAATGGGTCAGGACGAACACCGGGGAGCTGTTTTTT

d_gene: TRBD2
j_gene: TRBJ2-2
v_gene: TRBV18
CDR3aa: CASSPGLAGVELFF
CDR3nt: TGTGCCAGCTCACCGGGACTAGCGGGAGTGGAGCTGTTTTTT

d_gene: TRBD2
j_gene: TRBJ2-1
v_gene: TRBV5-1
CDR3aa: CASSLLAGGPGEQFF
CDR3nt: TGCGCCAGCAGCTTACTAGCGGGGGGGCCAGGTGAGCAGTTCTTC

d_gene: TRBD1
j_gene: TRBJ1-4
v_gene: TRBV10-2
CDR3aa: CASSQTGGHANEKLFF
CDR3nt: TGCGCCAGCAGCCAAACAGGGGGCCATGCTAATGAAAAACTGTTTTTT

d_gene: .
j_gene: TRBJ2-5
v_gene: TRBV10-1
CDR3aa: CASSESGPQETQYF
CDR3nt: TGCGCCAGCAGTGAGTCGGGGCCTCAAGAGACCCAGTACTTC

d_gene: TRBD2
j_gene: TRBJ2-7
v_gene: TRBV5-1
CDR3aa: CASSPSGGGYEQYF
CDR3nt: TGCGCCAGCAGCCCTTCGGGGGGTGGCTACGAGCAGTACTTC

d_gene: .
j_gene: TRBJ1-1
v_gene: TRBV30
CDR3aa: CACGQNTEAFF
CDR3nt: TGTGCCTGCGGACAGAACACTGAAGCTTTCTTT

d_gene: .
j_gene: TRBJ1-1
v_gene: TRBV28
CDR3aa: CASSLPQTGSRTEAFF
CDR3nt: TGTGCCAGCAGTTTACCCCAAACGGGTTCACGCACTGAAGCTTTCTTT

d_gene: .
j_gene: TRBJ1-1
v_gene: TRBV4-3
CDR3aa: CASSQEEGVTEAFF
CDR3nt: TGCGCCAGCAGCCAAGAGGAGGGAGTCACTGAAGCTTTCTTT

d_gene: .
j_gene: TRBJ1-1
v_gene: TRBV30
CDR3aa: CAWRSRVLNTEAFF
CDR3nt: TGTGCCTGGAGGTCACGGGTCTTGAACACTGAAGCTTTCTTT

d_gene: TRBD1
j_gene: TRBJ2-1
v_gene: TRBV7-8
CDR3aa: CASSPGQGANEQFF
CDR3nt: TGTGCCAGCAGCCCCGGACAGGGGGCGAATGAGCAGTTCTTC

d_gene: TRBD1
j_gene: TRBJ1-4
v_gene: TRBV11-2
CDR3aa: CASSSWTGEGEKLFF
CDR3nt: TGTGCCAGCAGCTCCTGGACAGGAGAGGGGGAAAAACTGTTTTTT

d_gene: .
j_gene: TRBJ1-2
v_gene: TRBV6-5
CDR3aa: CASSAGGWYGYTF
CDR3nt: TGTGCCAGCTCAGCCGGGGGGTGGTATGGCTACACCTTC

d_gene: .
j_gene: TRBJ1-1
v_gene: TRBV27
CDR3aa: CASSSQATGNTEAFF
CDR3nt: TGTGCCAGCAGCTCTCAAGCAACCGGGAACACTGAAGCTTTCTTT

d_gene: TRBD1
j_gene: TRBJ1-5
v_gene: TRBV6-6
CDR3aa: CASRETGGVQPQHF
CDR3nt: TGTGCCAGCAGGGAGACAGGGGGCGTTCAGCCCCAGCATTTT

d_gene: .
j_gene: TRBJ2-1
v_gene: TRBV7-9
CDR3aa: CASSITLGYEQFF
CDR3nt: TGTGCCAGCAGCATTACACTAGGCTATGAGCAGTTCTTC

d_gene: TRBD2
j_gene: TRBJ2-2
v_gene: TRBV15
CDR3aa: CATSRLAGGPRELFF
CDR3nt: TGTGCCACCAGCAGACTAGCGGGGGGGCCTCGGGAGCTGTTTTTT

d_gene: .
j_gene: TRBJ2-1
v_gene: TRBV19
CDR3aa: CASSMGRGAEQFF
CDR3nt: TGTGCCAGTAGTATGGGCAGGGGGGCTGAGCAGTTCTTC

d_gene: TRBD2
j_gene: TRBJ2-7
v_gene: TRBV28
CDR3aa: CASSLRLAGGPHEQYF
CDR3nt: TGTGCCAGCAGTTTGAGGCTAGCGGGAGGGCCCCACGAGCAGTACTTC

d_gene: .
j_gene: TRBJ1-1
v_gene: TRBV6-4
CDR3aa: CASTRELGTEAFF
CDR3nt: TGTGCCAGCACTAGGGAGTTGGGGACTGAAGCTTTCTTT

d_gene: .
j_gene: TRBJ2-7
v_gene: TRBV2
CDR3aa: CASRPEATSYEQYF
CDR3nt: TGTGCCAGCAGACCCGAGGCTACCTCCTACGAGCAGTACTTC

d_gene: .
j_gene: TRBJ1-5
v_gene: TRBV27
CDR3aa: CASSPQGGYSNQPQHF
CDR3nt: TGTGCCAGCAGTCCTCAGGGAGGGTATAGCAATCAGCCCCAGCATTTT

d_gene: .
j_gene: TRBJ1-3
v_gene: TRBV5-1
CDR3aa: CASSSTGSGNTIYF
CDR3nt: TGCGCCAGCAGTTCGACGGGCTCTGGAAACACCATATATTTT

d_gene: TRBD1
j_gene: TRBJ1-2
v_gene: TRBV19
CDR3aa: CASSMGQGPSYGYTF
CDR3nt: TGTGCCAGTAGTATGGGACAGGGCCCCAGCTATGGCTACACCTTC